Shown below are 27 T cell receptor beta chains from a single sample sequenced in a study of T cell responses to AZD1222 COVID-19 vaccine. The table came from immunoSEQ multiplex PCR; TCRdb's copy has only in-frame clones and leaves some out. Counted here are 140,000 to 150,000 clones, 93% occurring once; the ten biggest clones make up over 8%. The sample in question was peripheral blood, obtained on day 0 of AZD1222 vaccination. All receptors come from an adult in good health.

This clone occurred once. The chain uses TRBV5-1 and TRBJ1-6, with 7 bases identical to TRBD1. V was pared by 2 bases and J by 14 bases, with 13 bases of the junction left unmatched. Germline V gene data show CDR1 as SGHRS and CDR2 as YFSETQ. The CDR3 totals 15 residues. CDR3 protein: CASSLGDRDIEALHF. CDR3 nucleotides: TGCGCCAGCAGCTTAGGAGACAGGGATATCGAGGCCCTCCACTTT.

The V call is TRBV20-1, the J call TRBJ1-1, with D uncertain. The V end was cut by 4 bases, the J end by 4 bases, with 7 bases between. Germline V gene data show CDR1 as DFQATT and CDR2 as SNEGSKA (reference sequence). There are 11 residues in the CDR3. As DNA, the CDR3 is TGCAGTGCTACCGCGGCCACTGAAGCTTTCTTT. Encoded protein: CSATAATEAFF.

The CDR3 DNA follows: TGTGCCAGTAGTATAGGCGGGGCTCGGGAGCTGTTTTTT. This encodes CASSIGGARELFF. This rearrangement joins TRBV19 to TRBJ2-2; D possibly corresponds to TRBD2 (6 bases). V was cut by 1 base and J by 9 bases, with 9 bases left in between. The germline V gene has CDR1 LNHDA and CDR2 SQIVND (reference sequence). The CDR3 spans 13 residues. Variable domain in full (rest from reference TRBV19 and TRBJ2-2): DGGITQSPKYLFRKEGQNVTLSCEQNLNHDAMYWYRQDPGQGLRLIYYSQIVNDFQKGDIAEGYSVSREKKESFPLTVTSAQKNPTAFYLCASSIGGARELFFGEGSRLTVL.

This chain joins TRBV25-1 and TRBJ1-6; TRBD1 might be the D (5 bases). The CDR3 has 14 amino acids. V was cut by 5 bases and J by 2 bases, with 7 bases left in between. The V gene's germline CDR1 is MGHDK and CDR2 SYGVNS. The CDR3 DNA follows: TGTGCCAGCAGTAGGGGCACCTATAATTCACCCCTCCACTTT. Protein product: CASSRGTYNSPLHF.

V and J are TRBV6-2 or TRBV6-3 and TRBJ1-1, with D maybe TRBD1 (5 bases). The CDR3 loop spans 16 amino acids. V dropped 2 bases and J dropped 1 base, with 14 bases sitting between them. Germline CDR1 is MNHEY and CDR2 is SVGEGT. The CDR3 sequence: CASSYPEVTANTEAFF. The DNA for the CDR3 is TGTGCCAGCAGTTACCCTGAAGTGACAGCGAACACTGAAGCTTTCTTT.

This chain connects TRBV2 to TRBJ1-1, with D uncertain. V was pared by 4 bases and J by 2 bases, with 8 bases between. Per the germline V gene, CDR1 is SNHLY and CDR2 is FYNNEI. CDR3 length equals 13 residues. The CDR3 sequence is CASSVERNTEAFF. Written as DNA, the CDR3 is TGTGCCAGCAGTGTCGAAAGAAACACTGAAGCTTTCTTT.

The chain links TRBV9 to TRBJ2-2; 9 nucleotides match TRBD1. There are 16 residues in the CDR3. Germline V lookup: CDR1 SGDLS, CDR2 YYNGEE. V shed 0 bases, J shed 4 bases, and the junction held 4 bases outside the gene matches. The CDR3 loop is CASSVGGQGITGELFF. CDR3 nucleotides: TGTGCCAGCAGCGTAGGAGGACAGGGGATCACCGGGGAGCTGTTTTTT.

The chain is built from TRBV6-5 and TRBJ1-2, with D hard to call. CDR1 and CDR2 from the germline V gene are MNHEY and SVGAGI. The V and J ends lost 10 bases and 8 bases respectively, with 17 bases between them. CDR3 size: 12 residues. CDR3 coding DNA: TGTGCCACCGCGGACCCCTTCTGGGGCTACACCTTC. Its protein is CATADPFWGYTF.

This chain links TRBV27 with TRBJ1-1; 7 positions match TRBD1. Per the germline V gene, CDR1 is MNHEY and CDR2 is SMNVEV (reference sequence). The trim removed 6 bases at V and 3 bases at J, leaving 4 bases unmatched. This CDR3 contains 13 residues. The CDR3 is CASSHRGDTEAFF. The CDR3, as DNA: TGTGCCAGCAGCCACAGGGGCGACACTGAAGCTTTCTTT.

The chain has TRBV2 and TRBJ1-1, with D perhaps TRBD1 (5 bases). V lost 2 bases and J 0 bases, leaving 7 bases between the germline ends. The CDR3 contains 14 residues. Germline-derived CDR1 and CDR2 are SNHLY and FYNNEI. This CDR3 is CASSERGLNTEAFF. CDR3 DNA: TGTGCCAGCAGTGAAAGGGGTTTGAACACTGAAGCTTTCTTT. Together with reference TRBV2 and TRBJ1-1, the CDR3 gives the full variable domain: EPEVTQTPSHQVTQMGQEVILRCVPISNHLYFYWYRQILGQKVEFLVSFYNNEISEKSEIFDDQFSVERPDGSNFTLKIRSTKLEDSAMYFCASSERGLNTEAFFGQGTRLTVV.

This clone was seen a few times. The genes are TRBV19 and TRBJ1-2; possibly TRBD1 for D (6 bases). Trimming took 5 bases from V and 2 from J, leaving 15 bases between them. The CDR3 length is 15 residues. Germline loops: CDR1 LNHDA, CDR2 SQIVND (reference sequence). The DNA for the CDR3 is TGTGCCAGTAGTGAGGCAGGGGCGCGGAACTATGGCTACACCTTC. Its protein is CASSEAGARNYGYTF. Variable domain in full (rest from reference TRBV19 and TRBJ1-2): DGGITQSPKYLFRKEGQNVTLSCEQNLNHDAMYWYRQDPGQGLRLIYYSQIVNDFQKGDIAEGYSVSREKKESFPLTVTSAQKNPTAFYLCASSEAGARNYGYTFGSGTRLTVV.

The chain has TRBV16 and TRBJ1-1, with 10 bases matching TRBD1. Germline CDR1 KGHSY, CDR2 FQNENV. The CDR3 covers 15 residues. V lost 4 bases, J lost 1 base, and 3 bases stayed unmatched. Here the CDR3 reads CASSPWDRGNTEAFF. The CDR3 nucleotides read TGTGCCAGCAGCCCTTGGGACAGGGGGAACACTGAAGCTTTCTTT.

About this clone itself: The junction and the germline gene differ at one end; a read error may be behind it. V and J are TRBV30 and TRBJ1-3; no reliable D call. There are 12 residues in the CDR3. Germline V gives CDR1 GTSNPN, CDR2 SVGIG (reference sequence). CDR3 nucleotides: TGTGCCTGGAGTGTAAGCGGAACCACCATATATTTT. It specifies CAWSVSGTTIYF.

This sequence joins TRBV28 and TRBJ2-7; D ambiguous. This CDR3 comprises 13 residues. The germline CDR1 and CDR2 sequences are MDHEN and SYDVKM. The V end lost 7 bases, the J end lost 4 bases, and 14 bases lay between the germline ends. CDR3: CASNLPGRYEQYF. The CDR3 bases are TGTGCCAGCAATCTACCAGGCAGGTACGAGCAGTACTTC.

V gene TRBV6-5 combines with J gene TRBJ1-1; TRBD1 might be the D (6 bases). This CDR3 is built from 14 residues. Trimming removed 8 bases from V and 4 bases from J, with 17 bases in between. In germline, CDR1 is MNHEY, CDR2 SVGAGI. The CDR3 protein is CASGETGLPTEAFF. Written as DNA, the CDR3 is TGTGCCAGCGGAGAAACAGGGCTACCCACTGAAGCTTTCTTT.

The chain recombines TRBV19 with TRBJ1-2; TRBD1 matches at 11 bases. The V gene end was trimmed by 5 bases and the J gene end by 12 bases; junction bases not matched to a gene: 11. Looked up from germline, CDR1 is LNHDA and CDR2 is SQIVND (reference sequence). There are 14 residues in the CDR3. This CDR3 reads CASSSRTGGAGNTF. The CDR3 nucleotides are TGTGCCAGTAGTTCCAGGACAGGGGGCGCTGGAAACACCTTC.

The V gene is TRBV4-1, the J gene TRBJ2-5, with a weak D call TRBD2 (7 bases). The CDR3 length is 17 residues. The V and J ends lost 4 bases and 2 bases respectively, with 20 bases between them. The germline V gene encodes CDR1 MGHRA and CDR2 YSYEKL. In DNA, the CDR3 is TGCGCCAGCAGCCGTAGGACTAGTCAGGGGTTACAAGAGACCCAGTACTTC. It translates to CASSRRTSQGLQETQYF.

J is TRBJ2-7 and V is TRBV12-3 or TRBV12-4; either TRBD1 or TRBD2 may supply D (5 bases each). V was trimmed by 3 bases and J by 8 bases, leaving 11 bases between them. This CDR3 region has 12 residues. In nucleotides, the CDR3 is TGTGCCAGCAGTTTTGACAGAGGGAAGCAGTACTTC. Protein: CASSFDRGKQYF.

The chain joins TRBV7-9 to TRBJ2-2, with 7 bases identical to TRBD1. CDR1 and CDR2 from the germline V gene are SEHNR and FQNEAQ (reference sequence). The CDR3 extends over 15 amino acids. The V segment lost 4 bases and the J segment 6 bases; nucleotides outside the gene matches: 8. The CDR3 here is CASSSRDSPSGELFF. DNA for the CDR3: TGTGCCAGCAGCTCCCGGGACAGTCCTTCCGGGGAGCTGTTTTTT.

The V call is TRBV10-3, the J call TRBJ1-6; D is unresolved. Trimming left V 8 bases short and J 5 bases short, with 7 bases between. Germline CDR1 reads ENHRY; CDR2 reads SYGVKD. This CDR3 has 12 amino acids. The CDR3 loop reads CAIGTDNSPLHF. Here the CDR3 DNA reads TGTGCCATCGGTACCGATAATTCACCCCTCCACTTT.

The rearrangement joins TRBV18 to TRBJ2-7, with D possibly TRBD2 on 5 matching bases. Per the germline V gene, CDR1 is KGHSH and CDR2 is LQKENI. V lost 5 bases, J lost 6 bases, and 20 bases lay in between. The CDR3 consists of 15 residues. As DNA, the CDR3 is TGTGCCAGCTCAAGAGGGAGTTTGACCCCCCTCGAGCAGTACTTC. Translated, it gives CASSRGSLTPLEQYF.

The CDR3 here is CASRRSGGEGDGYTF. The CDR3 DNA follows: TGTGCCAGCAGACGAAGTGGGGGCGAAGGGGACGGCTACACCTTC. The J gene is TRBJ1-2, the V gene TRBV3-1 (or the pseudogene TRBV3-2), with D possibly being TRBD1 (6 bases). V gave up 6 bases and J gave up 8 bases, with 22 bases separating them. The CDR3 consists of 15 residues. Germline assignment: CDR1 LGHDT and CDR2 YNNKEL (reference sequence).

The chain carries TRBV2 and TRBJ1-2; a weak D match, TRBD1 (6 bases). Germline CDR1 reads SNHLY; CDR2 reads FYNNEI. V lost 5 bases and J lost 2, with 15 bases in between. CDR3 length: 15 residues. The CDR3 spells CASSRMGQYNYGYTF. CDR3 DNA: TGTGCCAGCAGTAGAATGGGACAATACAACTATGGCTACACCTTC.

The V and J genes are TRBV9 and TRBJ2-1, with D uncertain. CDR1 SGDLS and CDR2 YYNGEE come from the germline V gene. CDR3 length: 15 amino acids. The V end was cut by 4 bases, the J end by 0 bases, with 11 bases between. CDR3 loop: CASSPWGNSYNEQFF. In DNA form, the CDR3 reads TGTGCCAGCAGCCCCTGGGGTAACTCCTACAATGAGCAGTTCTTC.

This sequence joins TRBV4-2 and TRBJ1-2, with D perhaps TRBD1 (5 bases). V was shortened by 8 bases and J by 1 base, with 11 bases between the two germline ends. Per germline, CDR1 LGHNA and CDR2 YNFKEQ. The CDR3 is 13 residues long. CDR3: CASSGTGNYGYTF. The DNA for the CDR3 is TGTGCCAGCTCCGGGACGGGTAACTATGGCTACACCTTC.

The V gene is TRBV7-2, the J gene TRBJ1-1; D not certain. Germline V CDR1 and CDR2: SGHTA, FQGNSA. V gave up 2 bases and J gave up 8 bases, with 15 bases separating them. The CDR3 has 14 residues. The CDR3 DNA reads TGTGCCAGCAGCTTATATGCCGGTTCCATGGAAGCTTTCTTT. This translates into CASSLYAGSMEAFF.

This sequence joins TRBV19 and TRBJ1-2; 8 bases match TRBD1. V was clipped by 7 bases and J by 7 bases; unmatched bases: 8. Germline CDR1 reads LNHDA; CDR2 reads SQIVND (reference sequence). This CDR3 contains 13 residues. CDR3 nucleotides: TGTGCCAGTATGGGACAGGAGTTTCGTGGCTACACCTTC. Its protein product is CASMGQEFRGYTF.